A selection of T cell receptor beta chains follows, all from one sample in a study of T cells in Graves' hyperthyroidism and ophthalmopathy. MiXCR, run by TCRdb on the multiplex PCR reads, gives a single entry per CDR3 protein. In the table there are around 690,000 distinct CDR3 sequences, more than 20% of which are singletons. Sequenced material: blood. Source of these receptors: a man aged 25 to 40 with Graves' ophthalmopathy. Both conserved end residues are part of each CDR3. A D gene is named only where the DNA matches it firmly. Clone size appears in some rows only: once, few, many, or a class for an expanded clone.

CDR3aa	CDR3nt	v_gene	j_gene	abundance	d_gene
CASTGDQETQYF	TGTGCCAGCACCGGAGACCAAGAGACCCAGTACTTC	TRBV2	TRBJ2-5	few	-
CSASPTGFTDTQYF	TGCAGTGCTAGCCCGACAGGGTTCACAGATACGCAGTATTTT	TRBV20-1	TRBJ2-3	few	TRBD1
CASSGTGGGNSPLHF	TGTGCCAGCAGTGGGACAGGGGGCGGCAATTCACCCCTCCACTTT	TRBV11-2	TRBJ1-6	many	TRBD1
CSARDGRGSASNEQFF	TGCAGTGCTAGAGATGGGCGCGGGAGTGCTAGCAATGAGCAGTTCTTC	TRBV20-1	TRBJ2-1	many	TRBD2
CSAVRGHEQYF	TGCAGTGCTGTCCGAGGCCACGAGCAGTACTTC	TRBV20-1	TRBJ2-7	few	-
CASSRGVRHSYEQYF	TGTGCCAGCTCTCGGGGGGTTAGGCACTCCTACGAGCAGTACTTC	TRBV18	TRBJ2-7	-	TRBD2
CSARDGKGGYGYTF	TGCAGTGCTAGAGATGGCAAGGGCGGGTATGGCTACACCTTC	TRBV20-1	TRBJ1-2	many	-
CASSFATSGITSTDTQYF	TGTGCCAGCAGTTTCGCCACTAGCGGGATCACTAGCACAGATACGCAGTATTTT	TRBV28	TRBJ2-3	many	TRBD2
CASSEREAYQETQYF	TGTGCCAGCAGCGAGCGGGAGGCGTACCAAGAGACCCAGTACTTC	TRBV7-9	TRBJ2-5	-	TRBD2
CASSPGRINYEQYF	TGTGCCAGCAGCCCCGGGAGGATTAACTACGAGCAGTACTTC	TRBV7-2	TRBJ2-7	many	TRBD2
CASSSGRLEQYF	TGTGCCAGCAGCTCGGGACGGCTCGAGCAGTACTTC	TRBV28	TRBJ2-7	few	-
CASSPGPFPYEQYF	TGTGCCAGCAGTCCGGGACCTTTTCCATACGAGCAGTACTTC	TRBV6-1	TRBJ2-7	-	-
CASSLTGRGTQYF	TGTGCCAGCAGCTTGACCGGCCGGGGGACCCAGTACTTC	TRBV7-9	TRBJ2-5	few	-
CSAGPGRGQETQYF	TGCAGTGCTGGACCGGGACGGGGACAAGAGACCCAGTACTTC	TRBV20-1	TRBJ2-5	few	-
CAISVQVHYGYTF	TGTGCCATCAGTGTCCAGGTCCACTATGGCTACACCTTC	TRBV10-3	TRBJ1-2	-	-
CSARTGAGGEQFF	TGCAGCGCCAGGACAGGGGCTGGGGGTGAGCAGTTCTTC	TRBV29-1	TRBJ2-1	-	TRBD1
CASSLTSRGELFF	TGTGCCAGCAGCCTCACTAGCCGCGGGGAGCTGTTTTTT	TRBV3-1	TRBJ2-2	many	-
CASSLGIMNTEAFF	TGTGCCAGCAGCCTAGGGATCATGAACACTGAAGCTTTCTTT	TRBV7-8	TRBJ1-1	many	-
CASSLDKGAYEQYF	TGTGCCAGCAGTCTGGACAAGGGGGCCTACGAGCAGTACTTC	TRBV6-1	TRBJ2-7	-	-
CASSFLAGGQTSTDTQYF	TGTGCCAGCAGTTTTCTAGCGGGAGGCCAGACCAGCACAGATACGCAGTATTTT	TRBV28	TRBJ2-3	few	TRBD2
CASRKNRRNTEAFF	TGTGCCAGCAGGAAGAACAGACGGAACACTGAAGCTTTCTTT	TRBV28	TRBJ1-1	many	-
CSVGGPGELFF	TGCAGCGTTGGCGGTCCCGGGGAGCTGTTTTTT	TRBV29-1	TRBJ2-2	-	-
CASSDVGLHIDNQPQHF	TGTGCCAGCAGTGATGTAGGGCTTCATATCGACAATCAGCCCCAGCATTTT	TRBV6-1	TRBJ1-5	-	-
CASSSPSGSNTGELFF	TGTGCCAGCAGCTCTCCTAGCGGGAGTAACACCGGGGAGCTGTTTTTT	TRBV7-9	TRBJ2-2	-	TRBD2
CASRPTPRGTGELFF	TGTGCCAGCAGGCCGACTCCCAGAGGCACCGGGGAGCTGTTTTTT	TRBV28	TRBJ2-2	-	-
CASALGGLAGGIQYF	TGTGCCAGCGCATTAGGGGGACTAGCGGGAGGCATTCAGTACTTC	TRBV28	TRBJ2-4	-	TRBD2
CSATPFRASYEQYF	TGCAGTGCTACCCCTTTTCGGGCCTCCTACGAGCAGTACTTC	TRBV20-1	TRBJ2-7	-	-
CASSPIPTSGETQYF	TGTGCCAGCAGTCCCATTCCTACCTCGGGAGAGACCCAGTACTTC	TRBV27	TRBJ2-5	-	-
CASSDTILDTQYF	TGTGCCAGCAGTGACACTATCTTAGATACGCAGTATTTT	TRBV28	TRBJ2-3	few	-